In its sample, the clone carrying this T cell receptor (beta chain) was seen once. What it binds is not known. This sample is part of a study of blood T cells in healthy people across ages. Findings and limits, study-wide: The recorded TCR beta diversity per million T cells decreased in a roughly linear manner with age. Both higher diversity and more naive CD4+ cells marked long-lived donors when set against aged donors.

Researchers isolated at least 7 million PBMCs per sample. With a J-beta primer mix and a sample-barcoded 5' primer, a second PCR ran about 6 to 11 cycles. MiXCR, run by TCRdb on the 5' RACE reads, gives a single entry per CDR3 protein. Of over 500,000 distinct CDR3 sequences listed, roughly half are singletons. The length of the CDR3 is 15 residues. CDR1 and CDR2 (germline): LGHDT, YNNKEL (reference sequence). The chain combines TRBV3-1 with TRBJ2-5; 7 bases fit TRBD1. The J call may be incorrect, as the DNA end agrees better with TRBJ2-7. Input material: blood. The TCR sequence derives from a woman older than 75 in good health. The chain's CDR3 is CASSPATGSTYEQYF. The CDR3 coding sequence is TGTGCCAGCAGCCCCGCGACAGGGTCTACCTACGAGCAGTACTTC.